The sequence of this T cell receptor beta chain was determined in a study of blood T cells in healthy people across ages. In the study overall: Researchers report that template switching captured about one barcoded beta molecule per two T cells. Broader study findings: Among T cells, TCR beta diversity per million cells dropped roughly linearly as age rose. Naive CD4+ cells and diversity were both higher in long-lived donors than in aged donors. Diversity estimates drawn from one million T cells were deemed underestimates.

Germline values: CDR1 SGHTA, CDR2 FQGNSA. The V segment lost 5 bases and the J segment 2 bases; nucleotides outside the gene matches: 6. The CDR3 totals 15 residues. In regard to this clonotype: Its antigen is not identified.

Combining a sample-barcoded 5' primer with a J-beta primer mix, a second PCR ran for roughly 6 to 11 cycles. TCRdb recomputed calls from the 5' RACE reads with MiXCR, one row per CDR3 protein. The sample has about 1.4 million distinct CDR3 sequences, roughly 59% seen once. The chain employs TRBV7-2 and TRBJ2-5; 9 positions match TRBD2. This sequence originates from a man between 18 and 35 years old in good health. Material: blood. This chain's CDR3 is CASSPWTSAQETQYF. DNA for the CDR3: TGTGCCAGCAGCCCTTGGACTAGCGCACAAGAGACCCAGTACTTC.